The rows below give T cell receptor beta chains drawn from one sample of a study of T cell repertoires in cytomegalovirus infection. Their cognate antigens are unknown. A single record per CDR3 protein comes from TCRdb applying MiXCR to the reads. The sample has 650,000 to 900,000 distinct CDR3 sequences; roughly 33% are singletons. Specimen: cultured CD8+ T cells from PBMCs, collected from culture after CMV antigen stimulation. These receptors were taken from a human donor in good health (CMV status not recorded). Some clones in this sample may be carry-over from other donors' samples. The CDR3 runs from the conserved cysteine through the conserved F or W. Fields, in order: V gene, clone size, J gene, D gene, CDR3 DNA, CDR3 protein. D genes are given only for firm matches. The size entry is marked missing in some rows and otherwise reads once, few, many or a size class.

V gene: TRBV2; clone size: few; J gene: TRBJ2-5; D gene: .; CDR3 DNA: TGTGCCAGCAGTGAAAACGGGGGATTACAAGAGACCCAGTACTTC; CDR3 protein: CASSENGGLQETQYF
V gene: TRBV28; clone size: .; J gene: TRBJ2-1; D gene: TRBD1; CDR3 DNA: TGTGCCAGCAAATACAGGGGTGAGCAGTTCTTC; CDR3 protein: CASKYRGEQFF
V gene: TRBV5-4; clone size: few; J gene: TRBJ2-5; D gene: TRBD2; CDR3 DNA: TGTGCCAGCAGCTGGTTGGGAGGGGAGCAAGAGACCCAGTACTTC; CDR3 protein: CASSWLGGEQETQYF
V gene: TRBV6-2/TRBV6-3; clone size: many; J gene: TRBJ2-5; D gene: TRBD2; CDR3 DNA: TGTGCCAGCAAAAGACTAGCGGGGTCGGGAGAGACCCAGTACTTC; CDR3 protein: CASKRLAGSGETQYF
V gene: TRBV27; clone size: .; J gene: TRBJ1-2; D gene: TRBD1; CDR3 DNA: TGTGCCAGCAGTTTATCCGGGACAGGGGCTCCTGGCTACACCTTC; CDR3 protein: CASSLSGTGAPGYTF
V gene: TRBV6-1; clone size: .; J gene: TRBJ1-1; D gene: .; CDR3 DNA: TGTGCCAGCAGTGAAAATCCGACGGGGACTGAAGCTTTCTTT; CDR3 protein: CASSENPTGTEAFF
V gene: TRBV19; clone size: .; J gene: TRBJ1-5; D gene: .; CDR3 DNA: TGTGCCAGTAGTATAGGAACCGCTCATCAGCCCCAGCATTTT; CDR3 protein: CASSIGTAHQPQHF
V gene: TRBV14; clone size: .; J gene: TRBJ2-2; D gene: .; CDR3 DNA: TGTGCCAGCAGCCAAGGGGGGCACAACACCGGGGAGCTGTTTTTT; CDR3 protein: CASSQGGHNTGELFF
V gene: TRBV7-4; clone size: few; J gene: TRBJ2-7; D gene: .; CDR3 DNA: TGTGCCAGCAGCTTAGGTGGGGTGGGTAGGTCCTACGAGCAGTACTTC; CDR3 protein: CASSLGGVGRSYEQYF
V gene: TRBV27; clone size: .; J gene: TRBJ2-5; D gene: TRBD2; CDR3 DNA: TGTGCCAGCAGTCCGCGGGAGGGACAAGAGACCCAGTACTTC; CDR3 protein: CASSPREGQETQYF
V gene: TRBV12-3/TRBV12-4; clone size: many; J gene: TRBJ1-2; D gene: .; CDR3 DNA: TGTGCCAGCAGTAGTAATAACTATGGCTACACCTTC; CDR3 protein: CASSSNNYGYTF
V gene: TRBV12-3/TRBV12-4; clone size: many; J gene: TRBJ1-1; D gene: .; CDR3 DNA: TGTGCCAGCAGTCCGGACTCCGGGGCTCCTGAAGCTTTCTTT; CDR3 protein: CASSPDSGAPEAFF
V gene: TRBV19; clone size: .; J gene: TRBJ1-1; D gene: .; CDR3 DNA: TGTGCCAGTAGGATAGCCGGCACTGAAGCTTTCTTT; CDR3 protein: CASRIAGTEAFF
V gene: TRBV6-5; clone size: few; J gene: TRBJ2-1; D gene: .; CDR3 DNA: TGTGCCAGCAGCCACCGGGGTAGCGAGCAGTTCTTC; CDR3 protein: CASSHRGSEQFF
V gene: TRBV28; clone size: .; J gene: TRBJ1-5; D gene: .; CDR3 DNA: TGTGCCAGCAGTTGGACAGCCCGAGAGCCCCAGCATTTT; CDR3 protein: CASSWTAREPQHF
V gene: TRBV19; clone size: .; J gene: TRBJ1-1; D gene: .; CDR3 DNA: TGTGCCAGTAGTATCACGGGGCCCACTGAAGCTTTCTTT; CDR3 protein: CASSITGPTEAFF
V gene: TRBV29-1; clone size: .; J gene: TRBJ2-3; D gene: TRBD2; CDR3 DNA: TGCAGCGCCAGACTAGCGGGGGACATCACAGATACGCAGTATTTT; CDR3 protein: CSARLAGDITDTQYF
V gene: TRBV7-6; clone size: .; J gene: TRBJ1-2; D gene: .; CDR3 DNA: TGTACCAGCAGCTCTACGGACCCGCCCCGCCTTAGGGATGGCTACACCTTC; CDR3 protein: CTSSSTDPPRLRDGYTF
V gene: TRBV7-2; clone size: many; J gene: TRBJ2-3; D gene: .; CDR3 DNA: TGTGCCAGCAGCCCAGAAGGGACTTTCCAGAGCACAGATACGCAGTATTTT; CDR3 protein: CASSPEGTFQSTDTQYF
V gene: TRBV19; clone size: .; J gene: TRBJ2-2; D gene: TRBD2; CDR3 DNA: TGTGCCAGTCGTGGAACCCCGGGGGGGGTTAACACCGGGGAGCTGTTTTTT; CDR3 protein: CASRGTPGGVNTGELFF
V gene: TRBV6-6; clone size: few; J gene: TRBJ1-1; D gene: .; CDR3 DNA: TGTGCCAGCAGTTACTCTATGGGCTACACTGAAGCTTTCTTT; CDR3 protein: CASSYSMGYTEAFF
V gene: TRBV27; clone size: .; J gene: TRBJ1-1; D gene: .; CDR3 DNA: TGTGCCAGCAGTTCACCTTGGGAAACTGAAGCTTTCTTT; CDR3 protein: CASSSPWETEAFF